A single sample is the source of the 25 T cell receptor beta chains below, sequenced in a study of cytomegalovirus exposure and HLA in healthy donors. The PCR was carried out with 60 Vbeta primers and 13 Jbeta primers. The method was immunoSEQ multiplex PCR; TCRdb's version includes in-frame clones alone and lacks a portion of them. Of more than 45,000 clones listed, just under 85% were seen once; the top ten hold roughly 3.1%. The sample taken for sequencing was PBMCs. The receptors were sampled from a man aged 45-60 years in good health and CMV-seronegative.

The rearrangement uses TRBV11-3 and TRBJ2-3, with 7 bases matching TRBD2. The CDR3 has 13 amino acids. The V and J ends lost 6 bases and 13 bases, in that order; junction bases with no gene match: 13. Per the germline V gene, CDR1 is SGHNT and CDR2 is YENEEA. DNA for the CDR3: TGTGCCAGCAGTCGAGCGCCGGGACTACGGGAGTATTTT. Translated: CASSRAPGLREYF.

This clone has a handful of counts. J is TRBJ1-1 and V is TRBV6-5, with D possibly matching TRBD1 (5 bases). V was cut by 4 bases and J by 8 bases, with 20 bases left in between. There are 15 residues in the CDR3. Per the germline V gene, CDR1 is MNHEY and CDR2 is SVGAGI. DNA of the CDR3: TGTGCCAGCAGTTCCCGGGTTTCAGGGTGGACCGAAGCTTTCTTT. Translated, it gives CASSSRVSGWTEAFF.

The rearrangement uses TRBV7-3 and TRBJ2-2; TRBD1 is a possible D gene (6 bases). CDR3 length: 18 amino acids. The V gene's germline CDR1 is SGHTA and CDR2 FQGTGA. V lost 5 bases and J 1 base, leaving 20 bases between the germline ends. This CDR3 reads CASSIRRPGQRNTGELFF. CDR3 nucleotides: TGTGCCAGCAGCATCAGAAGACCGGGACAACGGAACACCGGGGAGCTGTTTTTT.

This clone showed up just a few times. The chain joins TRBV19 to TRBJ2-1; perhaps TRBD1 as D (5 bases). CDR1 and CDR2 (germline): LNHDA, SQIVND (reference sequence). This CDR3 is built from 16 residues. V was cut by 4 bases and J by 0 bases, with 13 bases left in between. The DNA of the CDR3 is TGTGCCAGTAGTACCAGACAGATTAGCTCCTACAATGAGCAGTTCTTC. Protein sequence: CASSTRQISSYNEQFF. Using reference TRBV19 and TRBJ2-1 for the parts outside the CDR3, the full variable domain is DGGITQSPKYLFRKEGQNVTLSCEQNLNHDAMYWYRQDPGQGLRLIYYSQIVNDFQKGDIAEGYSVSREKKESFPLTVTSAQKNPTAFYLCASSTRQISSYNEQFFGPGTRLTVL.

The CDR3 here is CASSQESGDYNEQFF. Here the CDR3 DNA reads TGCGCCAGCAGCCAAGAGAGCGGGGACTACAATGAGCAGTTCTTC. The chain carries TRBV4-1 and TRBJ2-1; 7 bases are a match to TRBD2. The junction had 2 bases not matched to a gene; V was cut back by 0 bases and J by 3 bases. Germline assignment: CDR1 MGHRA and CDR2 YSYEKL. This CDR3 is built from 15 residues.

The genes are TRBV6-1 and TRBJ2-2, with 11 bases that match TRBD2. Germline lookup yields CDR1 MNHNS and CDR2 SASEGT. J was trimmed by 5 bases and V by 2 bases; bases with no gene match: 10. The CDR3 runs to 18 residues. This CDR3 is CASSEYKGLAGGTGELFF. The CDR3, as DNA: TGTGCCAGCAGTGAATATAAGGGTCTAGCGGGGGGTACCGGGGAGCTGTTTTTT.

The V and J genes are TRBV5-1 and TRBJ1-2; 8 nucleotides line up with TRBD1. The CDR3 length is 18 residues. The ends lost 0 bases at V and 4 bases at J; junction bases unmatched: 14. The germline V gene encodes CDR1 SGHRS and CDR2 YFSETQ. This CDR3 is CASSLGDRPGTTSYGYTF. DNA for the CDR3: TGCGCCAGCAGCTTGGGGGACAGGCCAGGGACCACTAGCTATGGCTACACCTTC.

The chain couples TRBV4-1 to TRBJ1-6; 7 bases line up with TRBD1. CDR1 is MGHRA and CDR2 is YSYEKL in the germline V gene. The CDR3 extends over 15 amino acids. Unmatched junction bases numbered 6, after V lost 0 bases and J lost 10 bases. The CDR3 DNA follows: TGCGCCAGCAGCCAAGACGGGACAGCCCAATCACCCCTCCACTTT. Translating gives CASSQDGTAQSPLHF.

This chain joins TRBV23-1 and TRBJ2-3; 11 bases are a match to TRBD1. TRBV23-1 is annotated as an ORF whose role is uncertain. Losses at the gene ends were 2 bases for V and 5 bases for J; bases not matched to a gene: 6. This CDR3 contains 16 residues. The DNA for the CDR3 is TGCGCCAGCAGTCAACTGGGACAGGGGGTTATAGATACGCAGTATTTT. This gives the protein CASSQLGQGVIDTQYF.

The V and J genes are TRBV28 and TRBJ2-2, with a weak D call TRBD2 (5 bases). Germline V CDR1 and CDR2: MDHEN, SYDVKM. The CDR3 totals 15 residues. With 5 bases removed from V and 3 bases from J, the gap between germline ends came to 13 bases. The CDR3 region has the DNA TGTGCCAGCAGTGCTATCGACTACCACACCGGGGAGCTGTTTTTT. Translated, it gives CASSAIDYHTGELFF.

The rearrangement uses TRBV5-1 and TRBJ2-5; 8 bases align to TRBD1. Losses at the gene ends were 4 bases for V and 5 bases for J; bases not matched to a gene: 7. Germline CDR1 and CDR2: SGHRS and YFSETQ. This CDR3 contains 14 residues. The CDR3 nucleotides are TGCGCCAGCAGCGGCGACAGGGGACAGGAGACCCAGTACTTC. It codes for CASSGDRGQETQYF.

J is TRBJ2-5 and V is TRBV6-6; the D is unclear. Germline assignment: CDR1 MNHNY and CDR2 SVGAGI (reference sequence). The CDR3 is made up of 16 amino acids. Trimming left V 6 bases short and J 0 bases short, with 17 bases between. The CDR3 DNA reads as TGTGCCAGCAGCCCGCCTCTTAGAAGAGACCAAGAGACCCAGTACTTC. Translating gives CASSPPLRRDQETQYF.

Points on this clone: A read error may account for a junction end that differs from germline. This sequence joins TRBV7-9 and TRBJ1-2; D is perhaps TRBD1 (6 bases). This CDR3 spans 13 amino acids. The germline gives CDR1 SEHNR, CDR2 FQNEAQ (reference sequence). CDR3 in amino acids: CASSLEQGYSYTF. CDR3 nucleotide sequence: TGTGCCAGCAGCTTAGAACAGGGCTATAGCTACACCTTC.

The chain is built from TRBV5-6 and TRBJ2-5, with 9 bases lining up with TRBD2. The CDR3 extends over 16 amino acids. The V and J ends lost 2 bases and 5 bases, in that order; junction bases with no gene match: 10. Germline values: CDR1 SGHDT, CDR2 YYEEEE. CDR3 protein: CASSLGLAGARETQYF. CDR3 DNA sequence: TGTGCCAGCAGCTTAGGGTTAGCGGGGGCGAGGGAGACCCAGTACTTC.

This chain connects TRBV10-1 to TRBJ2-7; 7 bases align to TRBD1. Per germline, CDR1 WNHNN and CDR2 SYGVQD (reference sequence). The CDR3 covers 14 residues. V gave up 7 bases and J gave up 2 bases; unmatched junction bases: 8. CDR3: CASKSSTGAYEQYF. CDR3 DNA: TGCGCCAGCAAGAGTAGTACAGGGGCCTACGAGCAGTACTTC.

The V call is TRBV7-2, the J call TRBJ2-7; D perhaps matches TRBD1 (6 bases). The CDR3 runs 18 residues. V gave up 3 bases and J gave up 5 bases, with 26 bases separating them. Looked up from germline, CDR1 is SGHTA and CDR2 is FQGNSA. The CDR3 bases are TGTGCCAGCAGCTTGGGGCGTCCTGGCCACAGGGAGAGGAACGAGCAGTACTTC. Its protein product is CASSLGRPGHRERNEQYF.

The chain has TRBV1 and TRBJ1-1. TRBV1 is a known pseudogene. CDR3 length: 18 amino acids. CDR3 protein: CTSSQDQFRGNIEREAFF. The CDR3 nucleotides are TGCACCAGCAGCCAAGATCAGTTCAGAGGGAACATCGAACGAGAAGCTTTCTTT.

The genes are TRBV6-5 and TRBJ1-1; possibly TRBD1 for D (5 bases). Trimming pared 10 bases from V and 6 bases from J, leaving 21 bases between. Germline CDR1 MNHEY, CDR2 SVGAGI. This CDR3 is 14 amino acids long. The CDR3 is CATQLRQNQAEAFF. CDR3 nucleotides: TGTGCCACCCAGCTCAGACAGAATCAGGCTGAAGCTTTCTTT.

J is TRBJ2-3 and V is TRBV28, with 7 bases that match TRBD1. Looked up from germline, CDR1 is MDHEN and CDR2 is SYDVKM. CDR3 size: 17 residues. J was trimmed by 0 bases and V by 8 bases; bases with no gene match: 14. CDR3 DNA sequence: TGTGCCAGCCCCCCCCCGCCGGGACAGCCGAGCACAGATACGCAGTATTTT. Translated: CASPPPPGQPSTDTQYF. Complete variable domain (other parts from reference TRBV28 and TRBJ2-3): DVKVTQSSRYLVKRTGEKVFLECVQDMDHENMFWYRQDPGLGLRLIYFSYDVKMKEKGDIPEGYSVSREKKERFSLILESASTNQTSMYLCASPPPPGQPSTDTQYFGPGTRLTVL.

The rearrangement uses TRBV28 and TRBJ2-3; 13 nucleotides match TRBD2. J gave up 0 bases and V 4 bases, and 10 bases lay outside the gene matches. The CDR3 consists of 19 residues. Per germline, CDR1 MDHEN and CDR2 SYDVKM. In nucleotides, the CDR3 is TGTGCCAGCAGTTCTTATCGACTAGCGGGGGGCTCTAGCACAGATACGCAGTATTTT. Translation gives CASSSYRLAGGSSTDTQYF.

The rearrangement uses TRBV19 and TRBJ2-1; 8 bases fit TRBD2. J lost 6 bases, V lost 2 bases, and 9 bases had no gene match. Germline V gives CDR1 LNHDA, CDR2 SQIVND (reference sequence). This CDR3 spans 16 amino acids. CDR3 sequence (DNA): TGTGCCAGTAGTATAAGAGGCCAGCGGGGGAGCAATGAGCAGTTCTTC. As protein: CASSIRGQRGSNEQFF.

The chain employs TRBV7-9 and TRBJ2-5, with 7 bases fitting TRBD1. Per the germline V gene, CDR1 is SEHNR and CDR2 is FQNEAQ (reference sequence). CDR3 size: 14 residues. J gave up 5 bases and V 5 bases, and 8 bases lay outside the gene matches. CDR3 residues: CASSPRQGWETQYF. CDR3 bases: TGTGCCAGCAGCCCACGACAGGGTTGGGAGACCCAGTACTTC. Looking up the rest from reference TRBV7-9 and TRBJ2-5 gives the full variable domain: DTGVSQNPRHKITKRGQNVTFRCDPISEHNRLYWYRQTLGQGPEFLTYFQNEAQLEKSRLLSDRFSAERPKGSFSTLEIQRTEQGDSAMYLCASSPRQGWETQYFGPGTRLLVL.

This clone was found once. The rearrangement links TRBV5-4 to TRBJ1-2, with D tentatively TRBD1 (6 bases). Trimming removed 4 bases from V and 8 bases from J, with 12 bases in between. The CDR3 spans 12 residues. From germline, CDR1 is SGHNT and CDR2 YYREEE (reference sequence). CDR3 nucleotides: TGTGCCAGCAGCGCCAGGGGATCCGGCTACACCTTC. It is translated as CASSARGSGYTF. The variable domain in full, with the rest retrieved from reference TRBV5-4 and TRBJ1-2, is ETGVTQSPTHLIKTRGQQVTLRCSSQSGHNTVSWYQQALGQGPQFIFQYYREEENGRGNFPPRFSGLQFPNYSSELNVNALELDDSALYLCASSARGSGYTFGSGTRLTVV.

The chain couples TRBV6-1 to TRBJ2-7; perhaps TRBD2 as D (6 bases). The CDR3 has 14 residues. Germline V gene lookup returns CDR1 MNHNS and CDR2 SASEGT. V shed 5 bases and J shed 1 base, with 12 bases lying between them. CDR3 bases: TGTGCCAGCAGTCAAAAGACTAGATCCTACGAGCAGTACTTC. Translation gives CASSQKTRSYEQYF.

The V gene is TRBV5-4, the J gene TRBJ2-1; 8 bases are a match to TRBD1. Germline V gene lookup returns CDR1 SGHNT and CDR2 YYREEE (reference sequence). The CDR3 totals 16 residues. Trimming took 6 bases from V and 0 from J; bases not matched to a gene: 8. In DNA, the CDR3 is TGTGCCAGCACCCCGCGGACAGGGAGCTCCTACAATGAGCAGTTCTTC. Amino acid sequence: CASTPRTGSSYNEQFF.